This T cell receptor (beta chain) was captured by sequencing in a study of shared clonotypes between healthy human individuals. Study summary: Donors consisted of two women and a few men between 18 and 49.

Assay: immunoSEQ multiplex PCR; the TCRdb copy retains only in-frame clones and omits some. The sample includes 2,500,000 or so clones, just under 95% of them seen just once. This clonotype originated in a man between 18 and 29 years old in good health. Some clones in this sample may be carry-over from other donors' samples. The sample comprised naive CD4+ T cells from PBMCs. The subset was: CD45RA+ positively selected.

CDR3 residues: CATASGRDANNEQFF. The CDR3 bases are TGTGCCACCGCCAGCGGGAGGGACGCAAACAATGAGCAGTTCTTC. The J gene is TRBJ2-1, the V gene TRBV19; TRBD2 matches at 10 bases. Germline trimming cut 10 bases from V and 5 bases from J; bases unmatched to any gene: 11. This CDR3 is built from 15 residues. Germline lookup yields CDR1 LNHDA and CDR2 SQIVND (reference sequence).